Listed below are T cell receptor beta chains from one sample, sequenced in a study of blood T cell repertoires in COVID-19. Clones were sequenced by immunoSEQ multiplex PCR, and TCRdb holds only the in-frame ones, with some missing. The sample has roughly 200,000 clones, roughly 78% seen once. Sequencing was performed on peripheral blood. These receptors came from a man between 70 and 80 years old with active or convalescent COVID-19. CDR3s include the opening cysteine and the closing phenylalanine or tryptophan. Each record gives: D gene, J gene, clone size, V gene, CDR3 protein, CDR3 DNA. D genes are given only for firm matches. Only some rows state a clone size, as once, few, many or a class for expanded clones.

d_call: TRBD1
j_call: TRBJ1-2
clone_size: few
v_call: TRBV6-5
cdr3_aa: CATKTGGYGYTF
cdr3_nt: TGTGCCACCAAGACAGGGGGATATGGCTACACCTTC

d_call: -
j_call: TRBJ1-1
clone_size: few
v_call: TRBV6-2/TRBV6-3
cdr3_aa: CASSVGVHTEAFF
cdr3_nt: TGTGCCAGCAGCGTAGGGGTTCACACTGAAGCTTTCTTT

d_call: -
j_call: TRBJ2-7
clone_size: once
v_call: TRBV7-9
cdr3_aa: CASSLVEQTYEQYF
cdr3_nt: TGTGCCAGCAGCTTAGTGGAACAGACCTACGAGCAGTACTTC

d_call: TRBD1
j_call: TRBJ1-1
clone_size: -
v_call: TRBV7-9
cdr3_aa: CASSGKGADTEAFF
cdr3_nt: TGTGCCAGCAGCGGTAAGGGGGCGGACACTGAAGCTTTCTTT

d_call: TRBD2
j_call: TRBJ2-1
clone_size: -
v_call: TRBV14
cdr3_aa: CASSATSGGPSEGEQFF
cdr3_nt: TGTGCCAGCAGCGCGACTAGCGGGGGCCCTTCCGAGGGTGAGCAGTTCTTC

d_call: TRBD1
j_call: TRBJ1-1
clone_size: -
v_call: TRBV6-5
cdr3_aa: CASRQAGTGGTEAFF
cdr3_nt: TGTGCCAGCAGGCAAGCCGGGACAGGGGGCACTGAAGCTTTCTTT

d_call: TRBD2
j_call: TRBJ2-7
clone_size: -
v_call: TRBV7-2
cdr3_aa: CASSSTAGLPSYEQYF
cdr3_nt: TGTGCCAGCAGCTCAACAGCGGGATTACCTTCCTACGAGCAGTACTTC

d_call: TRBD2
j_call: TRBJ2-1
clone_size: -
v_call: TRBV5-1
cdr3_aa: CASSLGTSGKVDEQFF
cdr3_nt: TGCGCCAGCAGCTTGGGGACTAGCGGGAAGGTTGATGAGCAGTTCTTC

d_call: -
j_call: TRBJ1-2
clone_size: -
v_call: TRBV7-2
cdr3_aa: CASSLGGDSYGYTF
cdr3_nt: TGTGCCAGCAGCTTAGGGGGGGACTCCTATGGCTACACCTTC

d_call: TRBD1
j_call: TRBJ1-6
clone_size: -
v_call: TRBV27
cdr3_aa: CASSLWTGSGSPLHF
cdr3_nt: TGTGCCAGCAGTTTATGGACAGGGTCGGGATCACCCCTCCACTTT

d_call: -
j_call: TRBJ2-7
clone_size: -
v_call: TRBV6-5
cdr3_aa: CASSYAVSYEQYF
cdr3_nt: TGTGCCAGCAGTTACGCGGTCTCCTACGAGCAGTACTTC

d_call: -
j_call: TRBJ1-4
clone_size: -
v_call: TRBV2
cdr3_aa: CASNLRQSTNEKLFF
cdr3_nt: TGTGCCAGCAATCTTCGACAGAGCACTAATGAAAAACTGTTTTTT

d_call: TRBD2
j_call: TRBJ2-3
clone_size: -
v_call: TRBV7-9
cdr3_aa: CASSSRGTAGGHTDTQYF
cdr3_nt: TGTGCCAGCAGCTCCCGCGGGACAGCGGGGGGTCACACAGATACGCAGTATTTT

d_call: TRBD2
j_call: TRBJ2-3
clone_size: -
v_call: TRBV4-3
cdr3_aa: CASSQDSGAAQYF
cdr3_nt: TGCGCCAGCAGCCAGGATAGCGGGGCAGCGCAGTATTTT

d_call: TRBD1
j_call: TRBJ2-1
clone_size: -
v_call: TRBV5-1
cdr3_aa: CASSLAVTGDNEQFF
cdr3_nt: TGCGCCAGCAGCTTGGCCGTGACAGGGGACAATGAGCAGTTCTTC

d_call: -
j_call: TRBJ1-1
clone_size: -
v_call: TRBV2
cdr3_aa: CASLSYLEAFF
cdr3_nt: TGTGCCAGCCTGTCTTATTTGGAAGCTTTCTTT

d_call: -
j_call: TRBJ1-5
clone_size: once
v_call: TRBV19
cdr3_aa: CASSINTGSNQPQHF
cdr3_nt: TGTGCCAGTAGTATAAATACAGGGTCGAATCAGCCCCAGCATTTT

d_call: -
j_call: TRBJ2-1
clone_size: -
v_call: TRBV9
cdr3_aa: CASTRGSAADYNEQFF
cdr3_nt: TGTGCCAGCACCAGAGGGTCGGCAGCGGATTACAATGAGCAGTTCTTC

d_call: TRBD1
j_call: TRBJ1-4
clone_size: -
v_call: TRBV5-4
cdr3_aa: CASSWDRGGEKLFF
cdr3_nt: TGTGCCAGCAGCTGGGACAGGGGCGGGGAAAAACTGTTTTTT

d_call: -
j_call: TRBJ2-5
clone_size: -
v_call: TRBV5-4
cdr3_aa: CASSSKVGALQETQYF
cdr3_nt: TGTGCCAGCAGCTCCAAGGTTGGGGCCCTCCAAGAGACCCAGTACTTC

d_call: TRBD1
j_call: TRBJ2-7
clone_size: once
v_call: TRBV5-1
cdr3_aa: CASSTGQEGSYEQYF
cdr3_nt: TGCGCCAGCAGCACCGGACAGGAAGGCTCCTACGAGCAGTACTTC

d_call: -
j_call: TRBJ1-6
clone_size: -
v_call: TRBV23-1
cdr3_aa: CASIVGVPLHF
cdr3_nt: TGCGCCAGCATAGTTGGAGTACCCCTCCACTTT

d_call: -
j_call: TRBJ1-1
clone_size: -
v_call: TRBV5-1
cdr3_aa: CASSLGSGGPTNTEAFF
cdr3_nt: TGCGCCAGCAGCTTGGGTAGCGGGGGCCCGACGAACACTGAAGCTTTCTTT

d_call: -
j_call: TRBJ1-1
clone_size: -
v_call: TRBV20-1
cdr3_aa: CSARTQVRAFF
cdr3_nt: TGCAGTGCTAGGACCCAGGTTCGGGCTTTCTTT

d_call: -
j_call: TRBJ1-2
clone_size: once
v_call: TRBV27
cdr3_aa: CASSWTPSVYGYTF
cdr3_nt: TGTGCCAGCAGTTGGACACCCTCAGTCTATGGCTACACCTTC

d_call: TRBD1
j_call: TRBJ1-3
clone_size: -
v_call: TRBV19
cdr3_aa: CASSVGQGFISAGNTIYF
cdr3_nt: TGTGCCAGTAGTGTGGGACAGGGGTTCATCTCTGCTGGAAACACCATATATTTT

d_call: -
j_call: TRBJ1-1
clone_size: -
v_call: TRBV10-3
cdr3_aa: CAIRQDMNTEAFF
cdr3_nt: TGTGCCATCAGACAGGACATGAACACTGAAGCTTTCTTT